This TCR beta chain was retrieved from a study of circulating CD8 cells and anti-PD-1 response in melanoma. Each library started from around 15 ng of total RNA using the QIAseq Immune Repertoire TCR panel. TCRdb recomputed calls from the reads with MiXCR, one row per CDR3 protein. The sample lists 1,400 to 1,500 distinct CDR3 sequences; 8.8% were seen once. This clonotype qualifies as large. Its antigen is unidentified. Whole-study findings and limits: Peptide assays on expanded sorted subsets replaced tumor-based reactivity testing.

Four subsets defined by PD-1 and/or TIGIT were sorted from live CD3+CD8+TCRalphabeta+ cells. This TCR came from a human donor with melanoma. This material consisted of CD8+ T cells from PBMCs, taken at baseline or after one month of anti-PD-1 therapy (not recorded which).

CDR3: CSARSVGTDTQYF. The CDR3 DNA sequence: TGCAGTGCTAGATCGGTGGGGACAGATACGCAGTATTTT. The gene calls are TRBV20-1 and TRBJ2-3; D unresolved. Germline values: CDR1 DFQATT, CDR2 SNEGSKA (reference sequence). V was cut by 2 bases and J by 3 bases, with 9 bases left in between. This CDR3 spans 13 amino acids.